These 17 T cell receptor beta chains were all obtained from the same sample, sequenced in a study of human T cells and chemical hapten exposure. TCRdb redid the calling of the RACE reads with MiXCR, one entry per CDR3 protein. The profile shows approximately 110,000 distinct CDR3 sequences, approximately 9.9% of them singletons. Time point meaning: patch test 1, 2 weeks after DPC sensitization. Treatment of the sample: therapeutic diphenylcyclopropenone sensitization with weekly scalp DPC. This specimen consisted of whole blood, obtained in connection with sensitization to the hapten diphenylcyclopropenone (DPC). These receptors originate from a woman aged 40 to 50 with alopecia areata. Some clones in this sample may be carry-over from other donors' samples.

This clonotype occurred a few times. V and J are TRBV12-3 or TRBV12-4 and TRBJ2-1, with 10 bases that match TRBD1. V shed 7 bases and J 6 bases; nucleotides not matched to a gene: 12. The CDR3 runs to 16 residues. CDR3 residues: CASTDRTGGLPNEQFF. CDR3 nucleotides: TGTGCCAGCACCGATAGGACAGGGGGGCTCCCCAATGAGCAGTTCTTC.

This clonotype was seen repeatedly, ten times or more. The chain couples TRBV6-2 or TRBV6-3 to TRBJ2-2; D gene unclear. The CDR3 totals 14 residues. Germline lookup yields CDR1 MNHEY and CDR2 SVGEGT. The V end was cut by 2 bases, the J end by 4 bases, with 8 bases between. The CDR3 nucleotides are TGTGCCAGCAGTTACGCTACCTTCACCGGGGAGCTGTTTTTT. It codes for CASSYATFTGELFF.

This clonotype was picked up many times. The chain recombines TRBV28 with TRBJ1-3; D remains unclear. V lost 6 bases and J 0 bases, leaving 12 bases between the germline ends. The length of the CDR3 is 15 residues. The V gene's germline CDR1 is MDHEN and CDR2 SYDVKM. The CDR3 protein is CASSSPEPSGNTIYF. For the CDR3, the DNA is TGTGCCAGCAGCAGCCCTGAGCCCTCTGGAAACACCATATATTTT.

Ten or more counts support this clonotype. The rearrangement links TRBV19 to TRBJ2-7; the D is unclear. Germline loops: CDR1 LNHDA, CDR2 SQIVND (reference sequence). V was cut by 2 bases and J by 3 bases, with 5 bases left in between. This CDR3 is built from 12 residues. CDR3 sequence: CASSILDYEQYF. CDR3 in DNA: TGTGCCAGTAGTATACTAGACTACGAGCAGTACTTC.

This clonotype was observed a handful of times. The J gene is TRBJ1-1, the V gene TRBV28; 9 bases match TRBD1. V lost 5 bases to trimming and J lost 1 base; unmatched junction nucleotides: 11. This CDR3 spans 17 amino acids. Germline V gene sequence: CDR1 MDHEN, CDR2 SYDVKM. The chain's CDR3 is CASSPGGTGRGNTEAFF. The CDR3 coding sequence is TGTGCCAGCAGTCCCGGAGGGACAGGGAGGGGGAACACTGAAGCTTTCTTT. Combining the CDR3 with reference TRBV28 and TRBJ1-1 gives the whole variable domain DVKVTQSSRYLVKRTGEKVFLECVQDMDHENMFWYRQDPGLGLRLIYFSYDVKMKEKGDIPEGYSVSREKKERFSLILESASTNQTSMYLCASSPGGTGRGNTEAFFGQGTRLTVV.

There are many counts of this clonotype. The gene calls are TRBV7-2 and TRBJ2-7; tentative D call: TRBD2 (7 bases). Trimming removed 5 bases from V and 6 bases from J, with 17 bases in between. The CDR3 extends over 14 amino acids. Looked up from germline, CDR1 is SGHTA and CDR2 is FQGNSA. The CDR3 loop reads CASSRAGGGLEQYF. The DNA of the CDR3 is TGTGCCAGCAGCCGCGCGGGCGGGGGCCTCGAGCAGTACTTC.

At least ten counts were recorded for this clonotype. The chain links TRBV6-2 or TRBV6-3 to TRBJ1-5, with TRBD1 matching over 7 bases. Germline V gene sequence: CDR1 MNHEY, CDR2 SVGEGT. V lost 5 bases to trimming and J lost 2 bases; unmatched junction nucleotides: 12. The CDR3 is made up of 17 amino acids. The CDR3 loop is CASSLQGLSMGNQPQHF. CDR3 in DNA: TGTGCCAGCAGTCTACAGGGGCTAAGCATGGGCAATCAGCCCCAGCATTTT.

Ten or more counts support this clonotype. The chain employs TRBV9 and TRBJ2-1; D is possibly TRBD1 or TRBD2 (5 bases each). The CDR3 runs 15 residues. Trimming removed 0 bases from V and 8 bases from J, with 15 bases in between. Germline V CDR1 and CDR2: SGDLS, YYNGEE. CDR3 nucleotides: TGTGCCAGCAGCGTAGGTGGGGGAGAGGGCGATGAGCAGTTCTTC. This translates into CASSVGGGEGDEQFF.

This clonotype was recorded a few times. This rearrangement joins TRBV9 to TRBJ1-2; TRBD1 aligns across 8 bases. Germline CDR1 is SGDLS and CDR2 is YYNGEE. V lost 4 bases to trimming and J lost 4 bases; unmatched junction nucleotides: 9. This CDR3 region has 15 residues. CDR3 bases: TGTGCCAGCAGCTCCGGTGTGGGACAGGTCTATGGCTACACCTTC. It specifies CASSSGVGQVYGYTF.

The sample holds many counts of this clonotype. The CDR3 sequence is CASSSGREATEAFF. In nucleotides, the CDR3 is TGTGCCAGCAGCTCGGGCAGGGAGGCCACTGAAGCTTTCTTT. The V gene is TRBV7-9, the J gene TRBJ1-1, with D possibly being TRBD1 (5 bases). Germline CDR1 and CDR2: SEHNR and FQNEAQ (reference sequence). This CDR3 contains 14 residues. V gave up 4 bases and J gave up 4 bases, with 13 bases separating them.

V gene TRBV11-1 combines with J gene TRBJ2-3; D tentatively fits TRBD1 or TRBD2 (5 bases each). V was clipped by 1 base and J by 8 bases, with 16 bases between them. Germline CDR1 SGHAT, CDR2 FQDESV (reference sequence). The CDR3 length is 15 residues. The CDR3 nucleotides read TGTGCCAGCAGCTTAGTGGTTTTAGGGACGGCTACGCAGTATTTT. It codes for CASSLVVLGTATQYF.

There are many counts of this clonotype. This chain uses TRBV6-6 with TRBJ2-1, with 13 bases matching TRBD2. The V and J ends lost 2 bases and 2 bases, in that order; junction bases with no gene match: 3. CDR1 and CDR2 from the germline V gene are MNHNY and SVGAGI (reference sequence). The CDR3 length is 17 residues. DNA of the CDR3: TGTGCCAGCAGTTACGGACTAGCGGGGGCGACCTACAATGAGCAGTTCTTC. It translates to CASSYGLAGATYNEQFF.

This chain joins TRBV5-6 and TRBJ2-5; D could derive from TRBD1 or TRBD2 (5 bases each). The V end was cut by 0 bases, the J end by 1 base, with 10 bases between. This CDR3 has 15 amino acids. Germline CDR1 reads SGHDT; CDR2 reads YYEEEE. CDR3 sequence reads: CASSLAFGAQETQYF. The CDR3 bases are TGTGCCAGCAGCTTGGCCTTCGGGGCCCAAGAGACCCAGTACTTC.

This clonotype was seen repeatedly, ten times or more. V usage is TRBV6-5 and J usage is TRBJ1-5; a weak D match, TRBD1 (6 bases). Looked up from germline, CDR1 is MNHEY and CDR2 is SVGAGI. V lost 0 bases to trimming and J lost 4 bases, with 10 bases between them. The CDR3 is made up of 15 amino acids. The DNA for the CDR3 is TGTGCCAGCAGTTACTCAGGGGGGTTAAATCAGCCCCAGCATTTT. Its translation is CASSYSGGLNQPQHF.

This clonotype was counted many times. The chain couples TRBV7-2 to TRBJ1-5; D may be TRBD1 (5 bases). The assigned J gene may be wrong: the sequence end matches TRBJ2-3 better. CDR3 size: 14 residues. CDR1 and CDR2 from the germline V gene are SGHTA and FQGNSA. CDR3 nucleotide sequence: TGTGCCAGCAGCCCCCAGGGTAGCAATCAGCCCCAGTATTTT. This translates into CASSPQGSNQPQYF.

The chain is built from TRBV30 and TRBJ2-1; 7 bases are shared with TRBD2. CDR1 is GTSNPN and CDR2 is SVGIG in the germline V gene (reference sequence). V lost 5 bases, J lost 0 bases, and 7 bases stayed unmatched. This CDR3 has 15 amino acids. The CDR3 nucleotides are TGTGCCTGGGACATAGCGGGCGGCTCCTACAATGAGCAGTTCTTC. Its protein product is CAWDIAGGSYNEQFF.

This clonotype was seen a few times. The CDR3 DNA sequence: TGTGCCAGCAGTTACTCAGGGACAGGTTTTCCCGGGGAGCTGTTTTTT. Translating gives CASSYSGTGFPGELFF. J is TRBJ2-2 and V is TRBV6-2 or TRBV6-3; TRBD1 aligns across 8 bases. Germline V CDR1 and CDR2: MNHEY, SVGEGT. Trimming at V came to 0 bases and at J to 6 bases, leaving 6 bases not matched to a gene. There are 16 residues in the CDR3.